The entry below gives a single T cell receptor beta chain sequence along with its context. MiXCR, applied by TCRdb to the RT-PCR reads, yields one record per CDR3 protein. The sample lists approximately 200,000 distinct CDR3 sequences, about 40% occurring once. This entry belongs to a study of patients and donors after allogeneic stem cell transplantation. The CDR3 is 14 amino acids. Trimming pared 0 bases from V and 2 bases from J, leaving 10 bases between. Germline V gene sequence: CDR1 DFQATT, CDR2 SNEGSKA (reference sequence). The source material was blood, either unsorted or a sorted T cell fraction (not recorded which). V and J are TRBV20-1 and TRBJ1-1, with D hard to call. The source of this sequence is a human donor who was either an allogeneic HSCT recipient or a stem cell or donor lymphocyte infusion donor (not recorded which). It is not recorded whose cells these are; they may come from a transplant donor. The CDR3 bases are TGCAGTGCTAGAGATCCAACAGTCAACACTGAAGCTTTCTTT. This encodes CSARDPTVNTEAFF.